The clone carrying this T cell receptor beta chain was seen only once. Stability of Graves' hyperthyroidism was defined as absent ophthalmopathy progression within 18 months. The authors obtained PBMCs from 7.5 to 10 ml of fresh peripheral blood. Amplification of TCR beta CDR3 regions used RNA as the template. The HTBI primer set was used in a first-round RT-PCR of the TCR CDR3. TCRdb recomputed calls from the multiplex PCR reads with MiXCR, one row per CDR3 protein. The table includes hundreds of thousands of distinct CDR3 sequences, about two fifths detected once. The source of the sample is a study of T cells in Graves' hyperthyroidism and ophthalmopathy. Losses at the gene ends were 2 bases for V and 7 bases for J; bases not matched to a gene: 8. The CDR3 totals 15 residues. Germline CDR1 is LNHNV and CDR2 is YYDKDF (reference sequence).

The clonotype originates from a man between 18 and 29 years old with Graves' hyperthyroidism. Material for sequencing was blood. J is TRBJ1-2 and V is TRBV15; 9 nucleotides agree with TRBD1. In DNA form, the CDR3 reads TGTGCCACCAGCAGACCCGGGACAGGGCGAGGTGGCTACACCTTC. Protein: CATSRPGTGRGGYTF.